This is a list of T cell receptor beta chains from one sample in a study of cytomegalovirus exposure and HLA in healthy donors. Sequencing used immunoSEQ multiplex PCR; TCRdb keeps in-frame clones, though not all of them. The table lists over 200,000 clones, about 86% of them singletons. Sequencing was done on a sample of PBMCs. These receptors originate from a woman between 18 and 30 years old in good health and CMV-seronegative. Both conserved end residues are part of each CDR3.

J | V | CDR3
TRBJ2-7 | TRBV27 | CASSSANYEQYF
TRBJ1-5 | TRBV28 | CASSPSRQPQHF
TRBJ1-1 | TRBV28 | CASQQGQAGNTEAFF
TRBJ1-3 | TRBV27 | CASRQGASGNTIYF
TRBJ2-2 | TRBV7-9 | CASSLGRRGARSPGELFF
TRBJ2-7 | TRBV2 | CATQREGSYEQYF
TRBJ2-7 | TRBV27 | CASSLRDNSYEQYF
TRBJ1-2 | TRBV9 | CASRRESGYTF
TRBJ2-7 | TRBV28 | CASSLTGIVADRAYEQYF
TRBJ2-1 | TRBV10-1 | CASLKCDTTQKMDNEQFF
TRBJ2-5 | TRBV5-4 | CASSLIAGVNPLFQETQYF
TRBJ2-2 | TRBV19 | CASSTYRGSGELFF
TRBJ2-7 | TRBV18 | CASSPPSSYEQYF
TRBJ2-1 | TRBV5-6 | CASSHDRYNEQFF
TRBJ2-7 | TRBV28 | CASSSPAGVGHEQYF
TRBJ1-5 | TRBV5-6 | CANLARGYSNQPQHF
TRBJ2-3 | TRBV18 | CASSEGQIITTDTQYF
TRBJ2-1 | TRBV11-3 | CASSSILEYPHEQFF
TRBJ2-2 | TRBV19 | CASSDRFSNTGELFF
TRBJ2-7 | TRBV27 | CASRGQPHEQYF
TRBJ1-2 | TRBV5-6 | CASSTQGYGYTF
TRBJ2-1 | TRBV16 | CASSPPMGPSYNEQFF
TRBJ2-3 | TRBV11-3 | CASSLGQGYTDTQYF
TRBJ1-2 | TRBV29-1 | CSVRRPGTGFDGYTF
TRBJ2-5 | TRBV28 | CASSAPLADQETQYF
TRBJ1-2 | TRBV20-1 | CSAKGGDGYTF
TRBJ2-1 | TRBV7-9 | CASSPALAAEYNEQFF
TRBJ2-1 | TRBV27 | CASGLSGTYNEQFF
TRBJ1-1 | TRBV9 | CASSVGKQVNLGTEAFF
TRBJ1-3 | TRBV30 | CAWRGTPAGTRGAGNTIYF
TRBJ1-1 | TRBV30 | CAWAGQGWEWTEAFF
TRBJ2-7 | TRBV2 | CASMLDRGYEQYF
TRBJ2-7 | TRBV21-1 | CASSNEGVRSYEQYF
TRBJ2-2 | TRBV4-3 | CASSQEQIAGERTGELFF
TRBJ2-6 | TRBV28 | CASSSIGGQLGANVLTF
TRBJ2-7 | TRBV6-5 | CASSYWVGQGVHEQYF
TRBJ2-7 | TRBV28 | CASSLRRGHGYEQYF
TRBJ2-7 | TRBV28 | CASSPGLAGVYEQYF
TRBJ1-2 | TRBV30 | CAWRRPNYGYTF
TRBJ2-1 | TRBV6-5 | CASSYALLADEQFF
TRBJ2-1 | TRBV5-8 | CASSFNRDPPNEQFF
TRBJ2-1 | TRBV9 | CASSVDRGSGSYNEQFF
TRBJ2-1 | TRBV29-1 | CSVGAYNEQFF
TRBJ2-1 | TRBV7-2 | CASSLLAGQGNEQFF
TRBJ2-2 | TRBV5-1 | CASSLGTDTGELFF
TRBJ2-7 | TRBV5-1 | CASSLDFYEQYF
TRBJ2-5 | TRBV7-2 | CASSARRLAGVLWETQYF
TRBJ1-1 | TRBV5-1 | CASSLTTNTEAFF
TRBJ1-3 | TRBV25-1 | CASSDPGQGADTIYF
TRBJ1-5 | TRBV5-1 | CASSLGDRGSNQPQHF
TRBJ2-1 | TRBV5-6 | CASSVDRYNEQFF
TRBJ2-5 | TRBV27 | CASSLSRLAEETQYF
TRBJ1-1 | TRBV29-1 | CSFRGGFFTEAFF
TRBJ2-3 | TRBV11-2 | CASSLQRTNTDTQYF
TRBJ1-1 | TRBV7-2 | CASSSNREINTEAFF